This T cell receptor beta chain was retrieved from a study of blood T cell repertoires in COVID-19. On the study more broadly: The study drew acute and convalescent COVID-19 samples from the United States, Italy and Spain. T cells, B-cell-depleted T cells, or PBMCs supplied cDNA or gDNA.

Original methodology: Counts of nucleated cells, estimated from reference gene primer amplification, were obtained. TCRdb's copy holds only in-frame clones and misses some; the assay was immunoSEQ multiplex PCR. Clonal size and the V and J genes are those of that table, whereas D and trimming came from the DNA. The sample has approximately 140,000 clones; about nine tenths are singletons. This TCR was sampled from a man of 80 years or more with acute or convalescent COVID-19. The sequencing sample was made of peripheral blood.

The CDR3 DNA sequence: TGCGCCAGCAGCTTTACAGGAGGGGGGGATTGGGAGACCCAGTACTTC. Protein: CASSFTGGGDWETQYF. The chain joins TRBV5-1 to TRBJ2-5, with a tentative D call TRBD2 (7 bases). The CDR3 covers 16 residues. Germline lookup yields CDR1 SGHRS and CDR2 YFSETQ. V dropped 2 bases and J dropped 5 bases, with 19 bases sitting between them.